A single sample gave rise to the 30 T cell receptor beta chains below, sequenced in a study of post-analysis software for immune sequencing data (dated by TCRdb to 2013 to 2016). Here is what the overall study found, with its caveats: Significantly higher frequencies in patients than in controls were found for several TRBV segments, including TRBV5-6, TRBV5-1 and TRBV20-1.

These TCRs are of unknown antigen specificity. The method behind the library was PCR. The instrument was an Illumina HiSeq 2500. To reduce PCR and sequencing biases, unique molecular identifiers were built into the TCR beta cDNA libraries. The public reads were quality trimmed at Q25 with fastp and then assembled into clones with MiXCR by TCRdb, keeping productive beta chains. Rows merge per CDR3 protein into single entries with the most common DNA and genes. A total of about 760,000 distinct CDR3 sequences appear in this sample, 25% to 30% of them only once. Of the sample, approximately 0.6% is held by the ten largest clones. Source material: blood. These receptors were collected from a girl aged 5-17 years with multiple sclerosis.

CDR3 sequence reads: CACTGVLRTGELFF. CDR3 DNA: TGTGCCTGCACGGGGGTATTAAGGACCGGGGAGCTGTTTTTT. The V gene is TRBV6-5, the J gene TRBJ2-2; a weak D match, TRBD2 (6 bases). Germline V gene lookup returns CDR1 MNHEY and CDR2 SVGAGI. The length of the CDR3 is 14 residues. With 11 bases removed from V and 5 bases from J, the gap between germline ends came to 18 bases.

The CDR3 sequence: CASTVGTGGSNEQFF. In DNA, the CDR3 is TGTGCCAGCACAGTCGGGACAGGGGGGTCCAATGAGCAGTTCTTC. The chain couples TRBV28 to TRBJ2-1; the match to TRBD1 covers 11 bases. Losses at the gene ends were 7 bases for V and 6 bases for J; bases not matched to a gene: 8. Germline loops: CDR1 MDHEN, CDR2 SYDVKM. This CDR3 region has 15 residues.

Note on this clonotype: One end of the junction is discordant with germline, which a read error may explain. This chain uses TRBV9 with TRBJ2-1; D not certain. This CDR3 comprises 15 residues. The germline gives CDR1 SGDLS, CDR2 YYNGEE. The CDR3 DNA reads as TGTGCCGGCAGCGTAGGTAGTATCTCCTACAATGAGCAGTTCTTC. This translates into CAGSVGSISYNEQFF.

The chain employs TRBV7-2 and TRBJ2-3, with a possible D match to TRBD2 (5 bases). This CDR3 region has 12 residues. Germline V gene data show CDR1 as SGHTA and CDR2 as FQGNSA. With 7 bases removed from V and 4 bases from J, the gap between germline ends came to 9 bases. DNA for the CDR3: TGTGCCAGCACCCCCGGGGCAGATACGCAGTATTTT. It is translated as CASTPGADTQYF.

The chain employs TRBV20-1 and TRBJ2-7, with TRBD2 matching over 10 bases. Germline-derived CDR1 and CDR2 are DFQATT and SNEGSKA (reference sequence). The V gene end was trimmed by 2 bases and the J gene end by 2 bases; junction bases not matched to a gene: 3. This CDR3 contains 14 residues. The CDR3 DNA follows: TGCAGTGCTAGAAGGACTAGCGGTCCCTACGAGCAGTACTTC. Its protein product is CSARRTSGPYEQYF.

The chain links TRBV20-1 to TRBJ2-1, with D uncertain. The CDR3 loop spans 15 amino acids. The V and J ends lost 1 base and 0 bases respectively, with 10 bases between them. Per the germline V gene, CDR1 is DFQATT and CDR2 is SNEGSKA (reference sequence). CDR3 sequence: CSARAILSSYNEQFF. The CDR3 DNA follows: TGCAGTGCTAGAGCGATCCTGAGCTCCTACAATGAGCAGTTCTTC.

The chain employs TRBV6-1 and TRBJ2-1; 8 positions agree with TRBD2. The junction had 24 bases not matched to a gene; V was cut back by 4 bases and J by 10 bases. CDR3 length: 19 residues. Germline V gives CDR1 MNHNS, CDR2 SASEGT. The CDR3 DNA reads TGTGCCAGCAGTGGAACCCCTTCGAGTAGCCCGGGAGGGGGGAGAGAGCAGTTCTTC. Amino acid sequence: CASSGTPSSSPGGGREQFF.

J is TRBJ1-1 and V is TRBV7-8, with 7 nucleotides matching TRBD1. The CDR3 contains 16 residues. The junction had 10 bases not matched to a gene; V was cut back by 2 bases and J by 4 bases. The germline CDR1 and CDR2 sequences are SGHVS and FQNEAQ. The CDR3 DNA sequence: TGTGCCAGCAGCTTATTAGGTTCTCCAGGGGGCACTGAAGCTTTCTTT. This encodes CASSLLGSPGGTEAFF. Combining the CDR3 with reference TRBV7-8 and TRBJ1-1 gives the whole variable domain GAGVSQSPRYKVAKRGQDVALRCDPISGHVSLFWYQQALGQGPEFLTYFQNEAQLDKSGLPSDRFFAERPEGSVSTLKIQRTQQEDSAVYLCASSLLGSPGGTEAFFGQGTRLTVV.

Only a few counts were recorded for this clonotype. The V and J genes are TRBV12-3 or TRBV12-4 and TRBJ2-6; D is unresolved. This CDR3 has 19 residues. V was trimmed by 6 bases and J by 0 bases, leaving 21 bases between them. The CDR3 protein is CASSQVDDNPPSGANVLTF. The CDR3 DNA reads TGTGCCAGCAGCCAAGTGGACGATAACCCTCCCTCTGGGGCCAACGTCCTGACTTTC.

This chain connects TRBV12-3 or TRBV12-4 to TRBJ1-1, with TRBD1 identical over 9 bases. V shed 5 bases, J shed 1 base, and the junction held 5 bases outside the gene matches. The CDR3 length is 15 residues. The CDR3: CASSLKGQGNTEAFF. The CDR3 nucleotides are TGTGCCAGCAGTCTAAAGGGACAGGGGAACACTGAAGCTTTCTTT.

The chain couples TRBV29-1 to TRBJ2-4, with 7 bases fitting TRBD1. The J call may be incorrect, as the DNA end agrees better with TRBJ2-7. Germline-derived CDR1 and CDR2 are SQVTM and ANQGSEA. The CDR3 has 14 amino acids. CDR3 coding DNA: TGCAGCGTTGAAGGGGGACAGAGAGTCTACGAGCAGTACTTC. This sequence encodes CSVEGGQRVYEQYF.

The V call is TRBV6-1, the J call TRBJ2-7; either TRBD1 or TRBD2 may supply D (6 bases each). CDR3 size: 14 residues. The V gene's germline CDR1 is MNHNS and CDR2 SASEGT. V was cut by 10 bases and J by 6 bases, with 22 bases left in between. The CDR3 is CATLRGVGVREQYF. The CDR3 DNA sequence: TGTGCCACCCTAAGGGGGGTGGGGGTCCGCGAGCAGTACTTC.

The V call is TRBV7-8, the J call TRBJ2-7; D unclear. V was cut by 5 bases and J by 7 bases, with 15 bases left in between. The CDR3 sequence is 13 residues long. Germline V lookup: CDR1 SGHVS, CDR2 FQNEAQ. The CDR3 sequence: CASSQNGVREQYF. The CDR3 coding sequence is TGTGCCAGCAGCCAAAACGGAGTGCGGGAGCAGTACTTC.

CDR3 coding DNA: TGCGCCAGCAGCGTGCAGACGAACACTGAAGCTTTCTTT. This codes for CASSVQTNTEAFF. The J gene is TRBJ1-1, the V gene TRBV5-1; no clear D. There are 13 residues in the CDR3. Germline assignment: CDR1 SGHRS and CDR2 YFSETQ. V was cut by 4 bases and J by 1 base, with 8 bases left in between.

Only a few counts were recorded for this clonotype. The chain couples TRBV7-2 to TRBJ1-2; TRBD1 matches 8 bases. CDR1 is SGHTA, CDR2 FQGNSA, per germline. V lost 0 bases to trimming and J lost 4 bases; unmatched junction nucleotides: 10. The CDR3 contains 17 residues. CDR3 amino acids: CASSLARAGGEIYGYTF. CDR3 nucleotide sequence: TGTGCCAGCAGCTTAGCGCGGGCAGGGGGCGAGATCTATGGCTACACCTTC. Full variable domain (missing parts from reference TRBV7-2 and TRBJ1-2): GAGVSQSPSNKVTEKGKDVELRCDPISGHTALYWYRQSLGQGLEFLIYFQGNSAPDKSGLPSDRFSAERTGGSVSTLTIQRTQQEDSAVYLCASSLARAGGEIYGYTFGSGTRLTVV.

This clonotype has more than one count but fewer than ten. A read error may produce the germline difference seen at one junction end. This chain connects TRBV20-1 to TRBJ2-1; D perhaps matches TRBD2 (5 bases). CDR1 and CDR2 from the germline V gene are DFQATT and SNEGSKA (reference sequence). This CDR3 comprises 14 residues. Here the CDR3 reads CSTRDQPDYGEQFF. In DNA form, the CDR3 reads TGCAGTACTAGAGATCAGCCCGATTATGGTGAGCAGTTCTTC.

The chain employs TRBV7-9 and TRBJ2-3; the D is unclear. V was clipped by 4 bases and J by 5 bases, with 19 bases between them. CDR1 and CDR2 (germline): SEHNR, FQNEAQ (reference sequence). The CDR3 has 16 amino acids. The CDR3 region has the DNA TGTGCCAGCAGCTCCCGGTTGAAATCACACGGAGATACGCAGTATTTT. Protein product: CASSSRLKSHGDTQYF.

This clonotype was found a few times. The gene calls are TRBV12-3 or TRBV12-4 and TRBJ2-1; D possibly uses TRBD1 or TRBD2 (5 bases each). This CDR3 is 13 amino acids long. Trimming took 6 bases from V and 12 from J, leaving 18 bases between them. Here the CDR3 DNA reads TGTGCCAGCAGCCTGGGGTATAGGGACGGGCAGTTCTTC. Translated: CASSLGYRDGQFF.

The chain links TRBV19 to TRBJ2-1; 12 positions match TRBD2. With V trimmed by 2 bases and J by 4 bases, 3 bases remained unmatched. Germline assignment: CDR1 LNHDA and CDR2 SQIVND (reference sequence). This CDR3 spans 16 amino acids. This CDR3 is CASSISTSGGYNEQFF. The CDR3 DNA follows: TGTGCCAGTAGTATATCCACTAGCGGGGGGTACAATGAGCAGTTCTTC.

The chain uses TRBV5-1 and TRBJ2-1, with TRBD1 identical over 9 bases. Looked up from germline, CDR1 is SGHRS and CDR2 is YFSETQ. Trimming took 4 bases from V and 0 from J; bases not matched to a gene: 8. The CDR3 has 17 amino acids. The chain's CDR3 is CASSPWTGESSYNEQFF. CDR3 in DNA: TGCGCCAGCAGCCCTTGGACAGGGGAAAGCTCCTACAATGAGCAGTTCTTC.

This clonotype was seen a handful of times. V usage is TRBV6-1 and J usage is TRBJ2-7; D remains unclear. Looked up from germline, CDR1 is MNHNS and CDR2 is SASEGT. Trimming removed 3 bases from V and 3 bases from J, with 9 bases in between. The CDR3 has 13 amino acids. As DNA, the CDR3 is TGTGCCAGCAGTGAGAACGGCCTCTACGAGCAGTACTTC. It codes for CASSENGLYEQYF.

This clonotype was found once. Sequence at one end of the junction differs from germline and may be a read error. The chain is built from TRBV3-1 and TRBJ2-2; 8 bases match TRBD2. This CDR3 contains 16 residues. CDR1 is LGHDT, CDR2 YNNKEL, per germline (reference sequence). CDR3 sequence (DNA): TGTGCCAGCAGCCAAGAAGGCGGGAGGACCTCCGGGGAGCTGTGTTTT. Amino acid sequence: CASSQEGGRTSGELCF.

The chain joins TRBV13 to TRBJ1-5; no clear D gene. The V gene lost 3 bases and the J gene lost 4 bases, with 4 bases spanning the gap. CDR1 is PRHDT, CDR2 FYEKMQ, per germline (reference sequence). The CDR3 extends over 12 amino acids. The CDR3 DNA is TGTGCCAGCAGCTTGATGAATCAGCCCCAGCATTTT. Protein product: CASSLMNQPQHF.

There are many counts of this clonotype. This chain uses TRBV6-5 with TRBJ2-6; D unresolved. The CDR3 runs 15 residues. Trimming took 2 bases from V and 1 from J, leaving 6 bases between them. Germline CDR1 is MNHEY and CDR2 is SVGAGI. CDR3 loop: CASSYARSGANVLTF. DNA of the CDR3: TGTGCCAGCAGTTACGCCCGATCTGGGGCCAACGTCCTGACTTTC.

The gene calls are TRBV2 and TRBJ2-5; D remains ambiguous. Germline CDR1 reads SNHLY; CDR2 reads FYNNEI. This CDR3 has 12 residues. V was shortened by 7 bases and J by 1 base, with 7 bases between the two germline ends. This chain's CDR3 is CASTWLQETQYF. As DNA, the CDR3 is TGTGCCAGCACATGGCTCCAAGAGACCCAGTACTTC.

This chain links TRBV5-1 with TRBJ2-5; D may correspond to TRBD1 or TRBD2 (5 bases each). CDR1 is SGHRS, CDR2 YFSETQ, per germline. Trimming took 1 base from V and 7 from J, leaving 17 bases between them. This CDR3 is built from 15 residues. CDR3 loop: CASSLTQTIGATQYF. CDR3 bases: TGCGCCAGCAGCTTGACTCAGACTATTGGGGCGACCCAGTACTTC.

This clonotype was detected ten times or more. The chain joins TRBV7-2 to TRBJ2-7, with 9 bases matching TRBD1. Germline CDR1 and CDR2: SGHTA and FQGNSA. V trimming: 5 bases; J trimming: 4 bases; junction bases outside the gene matches: 9. This CDR3 region has 15 residues. CDR3 in amino acids: CASSPVGQGLYEQYF. In nucleotides, the CDR3 is TGTGCCAGCAGCCCGGTCGGACAGGGGCTTTACGAGCAGTACTTC.

About this clonotype: An end of the junction differs from the germline gene, which may be a read error. The chain is built from TRBV5-1 and TRBJ2-3; unclear D gene. The germline gives CDR1 SGHRS, CDR2 YFSETQ. The CDR3 runs 16 residues. The CDR3: CAGSLDAFLRTDTQYF. CDR3 DNA sequence: TGCGCCGGCAGCTTGGATGCCTTCTTACGCACAGATACGCAGTATTTT.

V gene TRBV24-1 combines with J gene TRBJ2-4, with TRBD1 matching 7 bases. Germline CDR1 reads KGHDR; CDR2 reads SFDVKD. V gave up 11 bases and J gave up 8 bases; unmatched junction bases: 11. This CDR3 has 13 residues. The CDR3 region is CANEGQFLDIQYF. In nucleotides, the CDR3 is TGTGCCAACGAGGGACAGTTCTTGGACATTCAGTACTTC.

This clonotype was counted many times. This chain links TRBV7-2 with TRBJ2-3; D is unresolved. The V and J ends lost 5 bases and 6 bases respectively, with 9 bases between them. Germline loops: CDR1 SGHTA, CDR2 FQGNSA. This CDR3 comprises 12 residues. The DNA for the CDR3 is TGTGCCAGCAGCCCCTTCCGGGATACGCAGTATTTT. Translating it yields CASSPFRDTQYF.